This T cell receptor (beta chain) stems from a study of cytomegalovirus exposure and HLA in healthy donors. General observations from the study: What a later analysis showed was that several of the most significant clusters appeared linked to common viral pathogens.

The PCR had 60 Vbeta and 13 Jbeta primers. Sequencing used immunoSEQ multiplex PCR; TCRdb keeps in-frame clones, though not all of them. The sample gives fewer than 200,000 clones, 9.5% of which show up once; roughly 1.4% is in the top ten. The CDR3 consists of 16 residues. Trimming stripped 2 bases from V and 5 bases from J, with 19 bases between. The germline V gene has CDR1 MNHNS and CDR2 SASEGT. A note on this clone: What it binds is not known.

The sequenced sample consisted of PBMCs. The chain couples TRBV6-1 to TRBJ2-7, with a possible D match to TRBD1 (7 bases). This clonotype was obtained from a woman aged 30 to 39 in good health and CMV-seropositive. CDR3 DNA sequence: TGTGCCAGCAGTGAACAGACCCGGACAGGAGGGCACGAGCAGTACTTC. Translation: CASSEQTRTGGHEQYF.